This entry concerns a single TCR beta chain. The antigen remains unidentified. The data derive from a study of Ad26.COV2.S vaccination and SARS-CoV-2 variants. On the study more broadly: Recipients of Ad26.COV2.S got it intramuscularly, once or twice 56 days apart.

Generated by immunoSEQ multiplex PCR, the TCRdb table keeps only in-frame clones and is missing some. The sample consists of 400,000 to 500,000 clones, approximately 89% of them appearing once. Treatment here: some 20 received Ad26.COV2.S at low or high dose, single or two shots; about 5 received placebo; per-sample allocation not given. Vaccine and placebo recipients were sampled on day 63 after the first injection. As its vector, the vaccine had Ad26, which expressed Wuhan-strain SARS-CoV-2 spike. This CDR3 is built from 13 residues. Germline V CDR1 and CDR2: GTSNPN, SVGIG (reference sequence). Study outcomes and limitations: Spike-specific TCR breadth ran higher among vaccine recipients than placebo recipients.

Material: peripheral blood, obtained in a trial of Ad26.COV2.S vaccine versus placebo. The chain recombines TRBV30 with TRBJ1-2; the match to TRBD1 covers 8 bases. This receptor was obtained from a person aged 18-60 years who received the Ad26.COV2.S COVID-19 vaccine or a placebo. CDR3 loop: CAREDWTGNGYTF. CDR3 coding DNA: TGTGCAAGGGAGGATTGGACAGGGAACGGCTACACCTTC.